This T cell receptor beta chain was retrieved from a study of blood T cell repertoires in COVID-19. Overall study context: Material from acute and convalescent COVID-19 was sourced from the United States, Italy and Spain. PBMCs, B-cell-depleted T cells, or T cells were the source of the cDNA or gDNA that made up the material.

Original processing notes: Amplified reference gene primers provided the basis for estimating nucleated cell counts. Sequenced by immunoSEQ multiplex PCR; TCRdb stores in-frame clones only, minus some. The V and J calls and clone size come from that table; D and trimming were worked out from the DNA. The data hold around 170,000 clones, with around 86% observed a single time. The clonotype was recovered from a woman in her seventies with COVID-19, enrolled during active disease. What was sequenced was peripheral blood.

Here the CDR3 reads CASSPTRGSTDTQYF. In nucleotides, the CDR3 is TGTGCCAGCAGCCCCACCCGGGGAAGCACAGATACGCAGTATTTT. The chain uses TRBV9 and TRBJ2-3, with D maybe TRBD2 (5 bases). Germline loops: CDR1 SGDLS, CDR2 YYNGEE. Trimming took 4 bases from V and 0 from J, leaving 12 bases between them. This CDR3 comprises 15 residues.